These T cell receptor beta chains were read from a single sample in a study of blood T cell repertoires in COVID-19. Repertoires were generated with immunoSEQ multiplex PCR, while TCRdb's copy carries only in-frame clones and drops some. The repertoire includes 250,000 to 300,000 clones, approximately 91% of them detected once, and over 2% sits in the top ten. Sequenced material: PBMCs or T cells enriched from blood (not recorded which). These receptors all stem from a woman in her forties with acute COVID-19. Each CDR3 is given with its conserved first and last residue. D genes are given only for firm matches. The listing skips clone size in some rows; elsewhere it reads once, few, many or a size class.

>13|TRBJ1-6|TRBD1|TRBV2|NA
CASQGQSNSPLHF
TGTGCCAGCCAGGGACAGAGTAATTCACCCCTCCACTTT
>16|TRBJ1-6|TRBD1|TRBV2|NA
CASSQRQGSLSSPLHF
TGTGCCAGCAGTCAAAGACAGGGATCTCTATCTTCACCCCTCCACTTT
>17|TRBJ2-2|TRBD2|TRBV11-3|NA
CASSLDPTSGRSGELFF
TGTGCCAGCAGCTTAGATCCGACTAGCGGGAGGAGCGGGGAGCTGTTTTTT
>15|TRBJ2-3|TRBD2|TRBV7-2|NA
CASSSRAGGGNTQYF
TGTGCCAGCAGCTCGCGAGCGGGGGGGGGCAATACGCAGTATTTT
>15|TRBJ1-6|NA|TRBV6-5|NA
CASKKYAGSNSPLHF
TGTGCCAGCAAGAAGTATGCCGGGTCCAATTCACCCCTCCACTTT
>14|TRBJ1-6|TRBD1|TRBV30|NA
CAWSKDRANSPLHF
TGTGCCTGGAGTAAGGACAGGGCAAATTCACCCCTCCACTTT
>16|TRBJ1-5|TRBD1|TRBV19|NA
CASRGGQGDFNQPQHF
TGTGCCAGTAGGGGGGGACAGGGTGACTTCAATCAGCCCCAGCATTTT
>15|TRBJ1-4|NA|TRBV7-9|NA
CASSLTGYSGEKLFF
TGTGCCAGCAGCTTAACTGGGTACAGTGGAGAAAAACTGTTTTTT
>16|TRBJ2-3|NA|TRBV7-8|NA
CASSARAGLGTDTQYF
TGTGCCAGCAGCGCCCGCGCAGGCTTGGGCACAGATACGCAGTATTTT
>15|TRBJ2-7|NA|TRBV5-1|NA
CASSLGQGLTYEQYF
TGCGCCAGCAGCTTGGGGCAGGGCCTCACCTACGAGCAGTACTTC
>15|TRBJ2-1|NA|TRBV5-6|NA
CASSLEGRGLNEQFF
TGTGCCAGCAGCTTGGAGGGGAGGGGGTTGAATGAGCAGTTCTTC
>11|TRBJ2-7|NA|TRBV9|once
CASSVAVEQYF
TGTGCCAGCAGCGTAGCTGTCGAGCAGTACTTC
>15|TRBJ1-5|TRBD1|TRBV5-1|NA
CASSFTGDGNQPQHF
TGCGCCAGCAGCTTTACAGGGGACGGCAATCAGCCCCAGCATTTT
>19|TRBJ2-6|NA|TRBV13|NA
CASSPYGFGAGSGANVLTF
TGTGCCAGCAGCCCCTACGGATTTGGGGCCGGGTCTGGGGCCAACGTCCTGACTTTC
>13|TRBJ1-3|NA|TRBV4-1|NA
CASSQDGVNTIYF
TGCGCCAGCAGCCAAGATGGAGTCAACACCATATATTTT
>16|TRBJ1-1|TRBD1|TRBV30|NA
CAWSEGTGLTNTEAFF
TGTGCCTGGAGTGAAGGGACAGGCTTAACGAACACTGAAGCTTTCTTT
>15|TRBJ1-5|TRBD1|TRBV5-1|NA
CASSLEGAWNQPQHF
TGCGCCAGCAGCTTGGAGGGGGCTTGGAATCAGCCCCAGCATTTT
>16|TRBJ2-5|TRBD2|TRBV6-2/TRBV6-3|NA
CASSPPKAGRTETQYF
TGTGCCAGCAGCCCCCCTAAAGCGGGAAGAACGGAGACCCAGTACTTC
>15|TRBJ2-7|NA|TRBV28|NA
CASSKPRGAAYEQYF
TGTGCCAGCAGCAAGCCCCGTGGGGCAGCCTACGAGCAGTACTTC
>15|TRBJ1-1|NA|TRBV18|NA
CASSRNGQRNTEAFF
TGTGCCAGCTCACGCAACGGACAGAGGAACACTGAAGCTTTCTTT
>16|TRBJ2-7|NA|TRBV27|NA
CASSLRQGTASYEQYF
TGTGCCAGCAGTTTGAGGCAGGGGACGGCCAGCTACGAGCAGTACTTC
>15|TRBJ2-1|TRBD2|TRBV7-9|few
CASSNGFSGVNEQFF
TGTGCCAGCAGCAATGGGTTTAGCGGGGTAAATGAGCAGTTCTTC
>19|TRBJ1-2|TRBD1|TRBV5-5|once
CASSSTLTRDRLLGYGYTF
TGTGCCAGCAGCTCAACCCTCACTCGGGACAGGCTCCTGGGGTATGGCTACACCTTC
>14|TRBJ1-1|NA|TRBV11-3|once
CASSFGGRNTEAFF
TGTGCCAGCAGCTTTGGGGGCAGAAACACTGAAGCTTTCTTT
>16|TRBJ2-1|NA|TRBV7-9|NA
CASSLEAGESYNEQFF
TGTGCCAGCAGCTTAGAGGCAGGCGAGTCCTACAATGAGCAGTTCTTC
>15|TRBJ2-5|TRBD1|TRBV19|NA
CASSTGQLWGETQYF
TGTGCCAGTAGTACGGGACAGCTCTGGGGAGAGACCCAGTACTTC
>13|TRBJ2-2|NA|TRBV9|NA
CASNQGNTGELFF
TGTGCCAGCAACCAGGGGAACACCGGGGAGCTGTTTTTT